The 5 T cell receptor beta chains in this list originate from one sample, sequenced in a study of cytomegalovirus exposure and HLA in healthy donors. The PCR employed 60 Vbeta primers together with 13 Jbeta primers. Some clones are missing from TCRdb's copy, which holds only in-frame ones; the method was immunoSEQ multiplex PCR. The table has roughly 120,000 clones, 15% seen once. The sequenced material came from PBMCs. The receptors were gathered from a woman aged 18-29 years in good health and CMV-seronegative.

The chain employs TRBV28 and TRBJ1-1; the D is unclear. Trimming left V 3 bases short and J 4 bases short, with 3 bases between. Germline V gene data show CDR1 as MDHEN and CDR2 as SYDVKM. The CDR3 consists of 11 residues. CDR3: CASSFFTEAFF. The CDR3 DNA sequence: TGTGCCAGCAGTTTCTTCACTGAAGCTTTCTTT.

The J gene is TRBJ1-4, the V gene TRBV11-2; 9 nucleotides match TRBD1. The CDR3 loop spans 15 amino acids. V was pared by 5 bases and J by 9 bases, with 10 bases of the junction left unmatched. The germline V gene has CDR1 SGHAT and CDR2 FQNNGV. DNA for the CDR3: TGTGCCAGCAGCGCCAGGGACAGGGAAAATCAAAAACTGTTTTTT. Amino acid sequence: CASSARDRENQKLFF.

Only a few counts were recorded for this clone. This sequence joins TRBV4-2 and TRBJ2-3; 7 nucleotides agree with TRBD1. CDR1 LGHNA and CDR2 YNFKEQ come from the germline V gene. The CDR3 covers 16 residues. V lost 3 bases to trimming and J lost 1 base; unmatched junction nucleotides: 7. The chain's CDR3 is CASSQVRDSGTDTQYF. DNA for the CDR3: TGTGCCAGCAGCCAGGTCCGGGACAGCGGCACAGATACGCAGTATTTT.

This clone was detected only a few times. J is TRBJ2-7 and V is TRBV19; 8 nucleotides agree with TRBD2. The length of the CDR3 is 15 residues. Trimming took 3 bases from V and 2 from J; bases not matched to a gene: 6. The germline V gene encodes CDR1 LNHDA and CDR2 SQIVND (reference sequence). DNA of the CDR3: TGTGCCAGTAGTATGGGTGGGCGGGAGGCCTACGAGCAGTACTTC. Translated, it gives CASSMGGREAYEQYF.

This chain uses TRBV4-2 with TRBJ2-2; a possible D gene is TRBD1 (6 bases). Trimming removed 2 bases at V and 5 bases at J, with 12 bases between. This CDR3 is 15 amino acids long. Germline CDR1 reads LGHNA; CDR2 reads YNFKEQ. CDR3 in DNA: TGTGCCAGCAGCCAAAAGGGGGTCGGGACCGGGGAGCTGTTTTTT. This encodes CASSQKGVGTGELFF.